This TCR beta chain derives from a study of T cell responses to AZD1222 COVID-19 vaccine. This table comes from immunoSEQ multiplex PCR, and its TCRdb copy is limited to in-frame clones, with some not included. This sample yields hundreds of thousands of clones, of which about 93% are seen a single time; 0.9% to 1.1% belongs to the top ten. This CDR3 region has 14 residues. The germline gives CDR1 SEHNR, CDR2 FQNEAQ (reference sequence). Trimming stripped 1 base from V and 4 bases from J, with 5 bases between. To note about this clone: Its antigen is undetermined.

General study results and limits: Nearly half of spike-specific TCRs reportedly target unmutated variant regions. Breadth and depth of Spike-specific TCRs rose after two AZD1222 doses. Donors, mostly white British, included more females; clonal diversity was possibly underestimated.

The sequence was obtained from an adult in good health. The rearrangement uses TRBV7-9 and TRBJ1-6; D ambiguous. The specimen comprised peripheral blood, sampled on day 0 of MenACWY control vaccination. The CDR3 region is CASSLVLYNSPLHF. In DNA form, the CDR3 reads TGTGCCAGCAGCTTAGTCCTATATAATTCACCCCTCCACTTT.